The 21 T cell receptor beta chains below all came from one sample that was sequenced in a study of cytomegalovirus exposure and HLA in healthy donors. The method was immunoSEQ multiplex PCR; TCRdb's version includes in-frame clones alone and lacks a portion of them. The sample holds some 45,000 clones, approximately 90% seen once. The sequenced material came from PBMCs. These receptors all come from a man aged 18 to 30 in good health and CMV-seronegative.

V gene TRBV7-9 combines with J gene TRBJ2-7, with 10 bases identical to TRBD1. Germline CDR1 and CDR2: SEHNR and FQNEAQ (reference sequence). After removal of 5 bases from V and 4 bases from J, the junction contained 11 bases not matched to a gene. The CDR3 covers 16 residues. In DNA form, the CDR3 reads TGTGCCAGCAGCCCCGACCCGGGACAGGGGTCGTACGAGCAGTACTTC. Its translation: CASSPDPGQGSYEQYF.

The chain joins TRBV9 to TRBJ1-1; 9 nucleotides align to TRBD1. The CDR3 loop spans 13 amino acids. Germline V gene lookup returns CDR1 SGDLS and CDR2 YYNGEE. The V segment lost 6 bases and the J segment 4 bases; nucleotides outside the gene matches: 4. Written as DNA, the CDR3 is TGTGCCAGCACACAGGGGGCAGGCACTGAAGCTTTCTTT. This encodes CASTQGAGTEAFF.

The V gene is TRBV4-1, the J gene TRBJ2-7; 13 bases match TRBD2. Trimming removed 4 bases from V and 1 base from J; junction bases left unmatched: 7. Germline V gene data show CDR1 as MGHRA and CDR2 as YSYEKL. This CDR3 comprises 17 residues. The CDR3 reads CASSLTGGLAGSYEQYF. The CDR3 DNA follows: TGCGCCAGCAGCCTAACGGGGGGACTAGCGGGATCCTACGAGCAGTACTTC.

V and J are TRBV6-1 and TRBJ2-7, with 11 nucleotides matching TRBD2. Germline-derived CDR1 and CDR2 are MNHNS and SASEGT. The CDR3 extends over 15 amino acids. V lost 3 bases to trimming and J lost 1 base; unmatched junction nucleotides: 2. Written as DNA, the CDR3 is TGTGCCAGCAGTGAGGGGACTAGCGGTTCCTACGAGCAGTACTTC. It encodes CASSEGTSGSYEQYF.

J is TRBJ2-1 and V is TRBV13; D is perhaps TRBD1 (5 bases). V lost 1 base and J 5 bases, leaving 9 bases between the germline ends. Germline loops: CDR1 PRHDT, CDR2 FYEKMQ (reference sequence). The CDR3 sequence is 14 residues long. CDR3 bases: TGTGCCAGCAGCTTAGTGGACACAAACAATGAGCAGTTCTTC. Translating it yields CASSLVDTNNEQFF.

The V call is TRBV11-2, the J call TRBJ1-5, with TRBD1 matching over 7 bases. The CDR3 contains 14 residues. Germline-derived CDR1 and CDR2 are SGHAT and FQNNGV. With V trimmed by 0 bases and J by 4 bases, 0 bases remained unmatched. Here the CDR3 DNA reads TGTGCCAGCAGCTTAGACAGGGGGAATCAGCCCCAGCATTTT. This gives the protein CASSLDRGNQPQHF.

The chain uses TRBV4-3 and TRBJ1-1; no clear D gene. CDR3 length: 17 amino acids. The V end was cut by 1 base, the J end by 0 bases, with 15 bases between. Looked up from germline, CDR1 is LGHNA and CDR2 is YSLEER. The CDR3 region has the DNA TGCGCCAGCAGCCAAGCCCCCCCCGGGAATATGAACACTGAAGCTTTCTTT. The encoded protein is CASSQAPPGNMNTEAFF.

The chain joins TRBV27 to TRBJ2-3; TRBD2 agrees at 15 bases. The CDR3 spans 16 residues. Trimming removed 3 bases from V and 4 bases from J; junction bases left unmatched: 2. Germline assignment: CDR1 MNHEY and CDR2 SMNVEV (reference sequence). As DNA, the CDR3 is TGTGCCAGCAGTTTCGGACTAGCGGGAGGGCCAGATACGCAGTATTTT. Translating gives CASSFGLAGGPDTQYF.

The chain has TRBV6-1 and TRBJ1-4; D is unresolved. Germline CDR1 is MNHNS and CDR2 is SASEGT. Trimming removed 10 bases from V and 0 bases from J, with 9 bases in between. The CDR3 extends over 13 amino acids. The CDR3 loop reads CATRRATNEKLFF. The DNA of the CDR3 is TGTGCCACCCGCCGAGCAACTAATGAAAAACTGTTTTTT.

As for this clone: One end of the junction varies from germline; a read error may be responsible. The chain has TRBV7-2 and TRBJ1-1; D possibly corresponds to TRBD1 (6 bases). The CDR3 is 12 amino acids. Germline-derived CDR1 and CDR2 are SGHTA and FQGNSA. The CDR3 nucleotides are TGTGCTAGCAAAATAGGGGGAAGGGAAGCTTTCTTT. This encodes CASKIGGREAFF.

The V and J genes are TRBV15 and TRBJ1-5, with unresolved D. Trimming left V 0 bases short and J 1 base short, with 4 bases between. This CDR3 comprises 14 residues. Germline CDR1 and CDR2: LNHNV and YYDKDF (reference sequence). CDR3 nucleotides: TGTGCCACCAGCAGAGATCTCAGCAATCAGCCCCAGCATTTT. It is translated as CATSRDLSNQPQHF.

The CDR3 here is CASSLGLAGAATQYF. The DNA for the CDR3 is TGTGCCAGCAGCTTGGGGCTAGCGGGGGCCGCTACGCAGTATTTT. This rearrangement joins TRBV5-8 to TRBJ2-3; 10 nucleotides align to TRBD2. Germline CDR1 is SGHTS and CDR2 is YDEGEE. This CDR3 has 15 residues. V shed 0 bases, J shed 8 bases, and the junction held 6 bases outside the gene matches. Together with reference TRBV5-8 and TRBJ2-3, the CDR3 gives the full variable domain: EAGVTQSPTHLIKTRGQQATLRCSPISGHTSVYWYQQALGLGLQFLLWYDEGEERNRGNFPPRFSGRQFPNYSSELNVNALELEDSALYLCASSLGLAGAATQYFGPGTRLTVL.

This sequence joins TRBV4-1 and TRBJ2-1; TRBD2 agrees at 12 bases. CDR1 is MGHRA and CDR2 is YSYEKL in the germline V gene. V trimming: 0 bases; J trimming: 4 bases; junction bases outside the gene matches: 13. The CDR3 totals 20 residues. The CDR3 protein is CASSQEIGLAGSSAYNEQFF. In DNA, the CDR3 is TGCGCCAGCAGCCAAGAAATCGGACTAGCGGGATCGAGCGCGTACAATGAGCAGTTCTTC.

The CDR3 coding sequence is TGTGCCAGCAGCGGACAGGAAAGCTCCTACAATGAGCAGTTCTTC. Amino acids: CASSGQESSYNEQFF. The chain links TRBV6-5 to TRBJ2-1; 7 nucleotides line up with TRBD1. The V gene's germline CDR1 is MNHEY and CDR2 SVGAGI. This CDR3 has 15 amino acids. Trimming took 6 bases from V and 0 from J; bases not matched to a gene: 5.

CDR3 loop: CASSMLAGGSTDTQYF. The CDR3 DNA sequence: TGTGCCAGCAGTATGCTAGCGGGGGGAAGCACAGATACGCAGTATTTT. This sequence joins TRBV27 and TRBJ2-3, with 11 positions matching TRBD2. The CDR3 runs to 16 residues. In germline, CDR1 is MNHEY, CDR2 SMNVEV (reference sequence). J gave up 0 bases and V 5 bases, and 4 bases lay outside the gene matches.

The V gene is TRBV4-3, the J gene TRBJ1-3; D is perhaps TRBD1 (6 bases). This CDR3 is 18 amino acids long. Germline V gives CDR1 LGHNA, CDR2 YSLEER. Trimming took 0 bases from V and 2 from J, leaving 17 bases between them. CDR3 amino acids: CASSQDPGTGLTGNTIYF. The CDR3 DNA reads TGCGCCAGCAGCCAAGATCCGGGAACAGGGTTGACTGGAAACACCATATATTTT.

The chain joins TRBV27 to TRBJ1-1; D ambiguous. The CDR3 spans 13 residues. Germline values: CDR1 MNHEY, CDR2 SMNVEV (reference sequence). Between the trimmed V and J ends, which lost 6 bases and 8 bases, there was a span of 16 bases. The CDR3 loop is CASREDSMYEAFF. The CDR3 DNA follows: TGTGCCAGCAGAGAGGACTCGATGTACGAAGCTTTCTTT.

The chain joins TRBV4-3 to TRBJ1-2; D not resolved. The germline CDR1 and CDR2 sequences are LGHNA and YSLEER. V was shortened by 0 bases and J by 7 bases, with 12 bases between the two germline ends. The CDR3 runs 14 residues. The CDR3 nucleotides are TGCGCCAGCAGCCAAGACTGGGGAGGTAGTGGCTACACCTTC. This codes for CASSQDWGGSGYTF.

The chain's CDR3 is CASSFAGGPGNEQFF. CDR3 nucleotides: TGTGCCAGCAGCTTTGCGGGAGGGCCGGGGAATGAGCAGTTCTTC. The V gene is TRBV7-3, the J gene TRBJ2-1, with 9 bases matching TRBD2. In germline, CDR1 is SGHTA, CDR2 FQGTGA. This CDR3 is 15 amino acids long. The V segment lost 3 bases and the J segment 7 bases; nucleotides outside the gene matches: 7.

The V and J genes are TRBV9 and TRBJ2-7; 7 bases match TRBD1. The CDR3 runs to 15 residues. CDR1 and CDR2 (germline): SGDLS, YYNGEE. V shed 0 bases, J shed 0 bases, and the junction held 3 bases outside the gene matches. The CDR3 DNA is TGTGCCAGCAGCGTAGAGGCAGGGGGCTCCTACGAGCAGTACTTC. It yields the protein CASSVEAGGSYEQYF.

The rearrangement uses TRBV19 and TRBJ1-6; 7 bases are a match to TRBD1. Germline V lookup: CDR1 LNHDA, CDR2 SQIVND (reference sequence). The CDR3 has 15 residues. J lost 8 bases, V lost 6 bases, and 10 bases had no gene match. The CDR3 here is CASRTGALKYSPLHF. The CDR3 DNA follows: TGTGCCAGTAGAACAGGGGCCCTCAAATATTCACCCCTCCACTTT.